Listed below are T cell receptor beta chains from one sample, sequenced in a study of control samples from healthy donors and cancer patients. The protocol was immunoSEQ multiplex PCR, while the TCRdb copy is restricted to in-frame clones and leaves out a portion. Seen here are about 120,000 clones, 88% observed once, and the top ten hold 2% to 3%. The sample taken for sequencing was blood. Receptors originate from a woman in her seventies in good health. Each CDR3 is given with its conserved first and last residue. The size of a clone is reported for some rows only, either as once, few or many, or as a class for expanded clones.

clone_size,j_call,cdr3_length,v_call,cdr3_aa
.,TRBJ1-1,12,TRBV29-1,CSVEKVNTEAFF
.,TRBJ1-5,15,TRBV9,CASSATGTSNQPQHF
.,TRBJ2-7,15,TRBV10-3,CAISEGLAGTYEQYF
.,TRBJ2-1,18,TRBV2,CASSVDTSGGTSYNEQFF
.,TRBJ1-6,14,TRBV6-6,CASSRDPYNSPLHF
.,TRBJ1-4,16,TRBV6-5,CASSYLAGTGNEKLFF
.,TRBJ1-2,13,TRBV4-1,CASSPTGDYGYTF
.,TRBJ1-3,16,TRBV5-1,CASSLLDGSSGNTIYF
.,TRBJ2-2,16,TRBV5-1,CASSFQGGGRTGELFF
.,TRBJ2-1,14,TRBV5-4,CASSLGVGVNEQFF
.,TRBJ1-1,13,TRBV12-3/TRBV12-4,CASRNSVDTEAFF
.,TRBJ1-4,15,TRBV4-1,CASSPVSGFDEKLFF
.,TRBJ2-5,13,TRBV18,CASSPGRGETQYF
.,TRBJ2-3,17,TRBV5-4,CASSLAGRRGSTDTQYF
.,TRBJ2-7,13,TRBV10-1,CASSEVGRAEQYF
.,TRBJ2-1,21,TRBV9,CASSVSTGTGSFRSSYNEQFF
.,TRBJ2-1,14,TRBV9,CASSGGGTYNEQFF
once,TRBJ1-1,13,TRBV24-1,CATSAQGNTEAFF
.,TRBJ2-7,15,TRBV9,CASSELPGFTYEQYF
.,TRBJ2-5,14,TRBV10-3,CATTSGGDQETQYF
.,TRBJ1-3,17,TRBV5-1,CASSLALGPSSGNTIYF
.,TRBJ2-2,13,TRBV11-2,CASSWGGGGELFF
.,TRBJ1-1,17,TRBV3-1/TRBV3-2,CASSPGPTGVQSTEAFF
.,TRBJ2-5,14,TRBV7-3,CASSLWGGTETQYF
.,TRBJ2-2,16,TRBV5-1,CASSLAEIRGTGELFF
few,TRBJ1-2,15,TRBV5-4,CASTPGRDRGRGYTF
.,TRBJ2-1,16,TRBV6-2/TRBV6-3,CASSSPTSGGVNEQFF
once,TRBJ2-3,17,TRBV9,CASSGFGTGRKTDTQYF
.,TRBJ1-2,14,TRBV27,CASRPFPGALGYTF
.,TRBJ2-3,18,TRBV6-2/TRBV6-3,CASSTGTALFFGKDTQYF
.,TRBJ1-2,15,TRBV7-8,CASSLGQTNYGGYTF
.,TRBJ2-7,17,TRBV3-1/TRBV3-2,CASSQSKVGENPYEQYF
.,TRBJ2-1,16,TRBV9,CASSVVVWGSYNEQFF
once,TRBJ2-7,13,TRBV10-3,CAISESMTGSGLF
.,TRBJ2-2,18,TRBV6-2/TRBV6-3,CASSDLLGRRLNTGELFF
.,TRBJ1-6,13,TRBV5-1,CASSLGTGPPLHF
once,TRBJ1-2,16,TRBV4-2,CASSPSAHTGIYGYTF
.,TRBJ2-3,15,TRBV6-1,CASSDNRVGTDTQYF
.,TRBJ1-5,15,TRBV5-1,CASSPEGLAYQPQHF
.,TRBJ1-1,11,TRBV7-9,CASSREAEAFF
once,TRBJ1-2,13,TRBV7-2,CALRGDSPYGYTF
.,TRBJ2-3,12,TRBV5-1,CASSAPGDTQYF
.,TRBJ2-1,15,TRBV27,CASSGAGDPYNEQFF
.,TRBJ1-2,17,TRBV7-2,CASSYGGTGGYTYGYTF
.,TRBJ2-3,11,TRBV5-1,CASSSGDTQYF
.,TRBJ2-7,16,TRBV7-2,CASSLAVGGSSYEQYF
.,TRBJ1-6,21,TRBV6-1,CASSEARPTGGRPLYNSPLHF